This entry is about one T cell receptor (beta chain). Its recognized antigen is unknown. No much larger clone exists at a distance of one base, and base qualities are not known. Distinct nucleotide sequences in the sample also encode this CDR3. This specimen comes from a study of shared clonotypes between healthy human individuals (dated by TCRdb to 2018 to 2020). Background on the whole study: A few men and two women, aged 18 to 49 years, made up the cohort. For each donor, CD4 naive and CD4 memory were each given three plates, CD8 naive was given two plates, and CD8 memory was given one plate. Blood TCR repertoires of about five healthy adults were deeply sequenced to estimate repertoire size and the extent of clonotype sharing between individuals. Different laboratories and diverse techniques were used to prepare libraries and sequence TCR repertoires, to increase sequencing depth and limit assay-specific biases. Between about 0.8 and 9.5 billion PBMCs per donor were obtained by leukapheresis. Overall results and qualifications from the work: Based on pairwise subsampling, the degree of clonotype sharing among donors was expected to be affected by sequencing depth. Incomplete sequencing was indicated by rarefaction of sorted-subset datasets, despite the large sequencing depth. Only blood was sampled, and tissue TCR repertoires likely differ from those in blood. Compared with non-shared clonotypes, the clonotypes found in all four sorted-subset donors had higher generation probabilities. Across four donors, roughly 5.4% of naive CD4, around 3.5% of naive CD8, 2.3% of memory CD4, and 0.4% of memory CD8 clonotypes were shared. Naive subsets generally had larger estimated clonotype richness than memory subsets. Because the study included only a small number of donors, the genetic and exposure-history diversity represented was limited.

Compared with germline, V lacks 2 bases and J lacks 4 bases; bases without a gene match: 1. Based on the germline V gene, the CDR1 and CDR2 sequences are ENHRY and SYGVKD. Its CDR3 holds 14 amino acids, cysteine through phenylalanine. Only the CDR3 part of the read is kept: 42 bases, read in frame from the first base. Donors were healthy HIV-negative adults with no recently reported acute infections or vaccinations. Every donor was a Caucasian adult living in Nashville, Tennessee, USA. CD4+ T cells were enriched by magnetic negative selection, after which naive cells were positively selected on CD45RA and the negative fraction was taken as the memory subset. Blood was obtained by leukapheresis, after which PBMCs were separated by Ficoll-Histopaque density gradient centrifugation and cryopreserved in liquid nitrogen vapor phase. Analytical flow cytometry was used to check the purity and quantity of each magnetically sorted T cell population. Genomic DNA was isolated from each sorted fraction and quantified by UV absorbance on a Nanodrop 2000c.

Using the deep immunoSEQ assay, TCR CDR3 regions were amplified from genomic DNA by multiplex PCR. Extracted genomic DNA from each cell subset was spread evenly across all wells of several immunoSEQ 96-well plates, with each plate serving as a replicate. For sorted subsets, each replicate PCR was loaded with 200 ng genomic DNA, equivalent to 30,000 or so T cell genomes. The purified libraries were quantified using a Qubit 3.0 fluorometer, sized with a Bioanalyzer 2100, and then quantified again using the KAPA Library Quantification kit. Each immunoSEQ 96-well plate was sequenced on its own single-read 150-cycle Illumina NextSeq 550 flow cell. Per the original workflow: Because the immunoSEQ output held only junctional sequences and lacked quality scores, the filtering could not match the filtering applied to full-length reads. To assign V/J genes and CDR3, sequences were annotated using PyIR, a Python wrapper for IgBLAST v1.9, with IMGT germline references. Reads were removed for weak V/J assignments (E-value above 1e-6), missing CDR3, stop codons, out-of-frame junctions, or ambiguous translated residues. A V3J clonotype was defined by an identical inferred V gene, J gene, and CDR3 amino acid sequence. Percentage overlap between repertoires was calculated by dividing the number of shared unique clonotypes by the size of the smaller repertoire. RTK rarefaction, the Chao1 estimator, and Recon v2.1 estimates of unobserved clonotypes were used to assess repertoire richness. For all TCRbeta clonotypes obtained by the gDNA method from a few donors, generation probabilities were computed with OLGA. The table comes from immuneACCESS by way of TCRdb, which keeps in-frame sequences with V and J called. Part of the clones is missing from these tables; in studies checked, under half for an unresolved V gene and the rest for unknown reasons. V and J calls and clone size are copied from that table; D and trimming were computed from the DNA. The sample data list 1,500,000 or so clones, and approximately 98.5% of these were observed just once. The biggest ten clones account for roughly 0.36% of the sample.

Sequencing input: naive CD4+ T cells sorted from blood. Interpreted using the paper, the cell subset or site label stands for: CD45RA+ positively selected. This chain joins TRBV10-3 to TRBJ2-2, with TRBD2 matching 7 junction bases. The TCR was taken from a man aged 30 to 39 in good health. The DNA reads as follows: TGTGCCATCAGTGAGAGCGGGGTCACCGGGGAGCTGTTTTTT. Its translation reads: CAISESGVTGELFF.